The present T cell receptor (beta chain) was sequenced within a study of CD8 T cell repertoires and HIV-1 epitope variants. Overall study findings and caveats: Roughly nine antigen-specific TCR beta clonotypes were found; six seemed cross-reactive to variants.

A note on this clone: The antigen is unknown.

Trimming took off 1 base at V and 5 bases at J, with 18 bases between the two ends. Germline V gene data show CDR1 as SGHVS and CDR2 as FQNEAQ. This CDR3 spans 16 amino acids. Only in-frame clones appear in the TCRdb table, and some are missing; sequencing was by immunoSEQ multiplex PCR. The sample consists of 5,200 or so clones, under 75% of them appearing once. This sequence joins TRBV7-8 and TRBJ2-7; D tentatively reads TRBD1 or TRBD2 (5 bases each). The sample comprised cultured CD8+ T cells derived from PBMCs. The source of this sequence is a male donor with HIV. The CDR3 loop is CASSLEWRPGTDEQYF. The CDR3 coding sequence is TGTGCCAGCAGCTTAGAATGGCGACCAGGGACGGACGAGCAGTACTTC.